Shown below are 3 T cell receptor beta chains from a single sample sequenced in a study of kidney transplant recipient with SARS-CoV-2 infection. Each CDR3 protein gets one entry after TCRdb re-called the reads with MiXCR. The sample contains roughly 250,000 distinct CDR3 sequences, 29% of which appear only once. The sequencing here drew on a blood sample, taken at baseline and on roughly day 120 from a kidney transplant recipient. These receptors came from a male patient aged 25-45 years who had COVID-19 and was a kidney transplant recipient. These T cells may partly come from the graft donor.

This clonotype was counted between two and nine times. The CDR3 is CASSQGSGVGETQYF. CDR3 nucleotide sequence: TGCGCCAGCAGCCAAGGGTCCGGGGTCGGAGAGACCCAGTACTTC. The V gene is TRBV4-1, the J gene TRBJ2-5, with a tentative D call TRBD2 (5 bases). V lost 1 base to trimming and J lost 4 bases, with 13 bases between them. The CDR3 spans 15 residues. The germline CDR1 and CDR2 sequences are MGHRA and YSYEKL.

The genes are TRBV20-1 and TRBJ2-2; maybe TRBD2 (5 bases). The germline V gene encodes CDR1 DFQATT and CDR2 SNEGSKA (reference sequence). This CDR3 contains 15 residues. For the CDR3, the DNA is TGCAATGCCAATGGACTGGCGGACCTCACCGGGGAGCTGTTTTTT. Translated, it gives CNANGLADLTGELFF.

This clonotype was observed a few times. The V gene is TRBV20-1, the J gene TRBJ2-1; D gene uncertain. From germline, CDR1 is DFQATT and CDR2 SNEGSKA (reference sequence). This CDR3 is built from 13 residues. Deletions cut 6 bases from V and 0 bases from J, with 9 bases between. CDR3 sequence: CSAASSSYNEQFF. The CDR3, as DNA: TGCAGTGCCGCGTCTAGCTCCTACAATGAGCAGTTCTTC.